The T cell receptor (beta chain) under discussion was sequenced for a study of TIL therapy for anti-PD-1-resistant metastatic lung cancer. Whole-study context: Progressing patients received lymphodepletion, expanded TIL infusion and IL-2. Tumors had a median PD-L1 proportion score of approximately 6.4%.

The time point was: pre-treatment sample, taken before nivolumab and TIL therapy. Trimming took off 0 bases at V and 4 bases at J, with 10 bases between the two ends. The CDR3 runs to 15 residues. CDR1 is LNHDA and CDR2 is SQIVND in the germline V gene (reference sequence). This was the immunoSEQ v3 assay. Method: immunoSEQ multiplex PCR; TCRdb's copy keeps in-frame clones and lacks some. The sample holds fewer than 25,000 clones; just over 70% are singletons and the top ten take roughly 1.8%. The gene calls are TRBV19 and TRBJ2-1, with D possibly TRBD1 on 6 matching bases. Specimen: blood, collected at baseline. This TCR derives from a person aged 30 to 80 with non-small cell lung cancer. The CDR3: CASSIEGAGYNEQFF. Written as DNA, the CDR3 is TGTGCCAGTAGTATAGAGGGGGCGGGTTACAATGAGCAGTTCTTC.